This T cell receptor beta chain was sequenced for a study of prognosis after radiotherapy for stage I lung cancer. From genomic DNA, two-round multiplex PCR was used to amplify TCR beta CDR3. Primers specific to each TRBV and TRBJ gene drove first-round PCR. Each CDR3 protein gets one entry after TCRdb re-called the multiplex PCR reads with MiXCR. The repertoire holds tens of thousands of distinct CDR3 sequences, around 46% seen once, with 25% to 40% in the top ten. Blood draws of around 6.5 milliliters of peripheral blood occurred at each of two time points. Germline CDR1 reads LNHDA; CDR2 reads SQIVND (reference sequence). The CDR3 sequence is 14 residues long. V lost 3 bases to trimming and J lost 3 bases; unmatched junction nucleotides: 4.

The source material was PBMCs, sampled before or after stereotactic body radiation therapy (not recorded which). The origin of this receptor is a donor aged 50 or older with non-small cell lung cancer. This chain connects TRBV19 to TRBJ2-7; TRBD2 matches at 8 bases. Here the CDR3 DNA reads TGTGCCAGTAGTATTAGGACTAGCAGCTACGAGCAGTACTTC. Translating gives CASSIRTSSYEQYF.